Each of the 22 T cell receptor beta chains below was sequenced from the same sample in a study of T cells in Graves' hyperthyroidism and ophthalmopathy. Using RNA transcripts as the source, TCR beta CDR3 regions were amplified. Carried out on the TCR CDR3, a first-round RT-PCR used the HTBI primer set. TCRdb called the multiplex PCR reads again in MiXCR, with one record for every CDR3 protein. The table lists around 500,000 distinct CDR3 sequences, about 14% of them singletons. Sequenced sample: blood. The receptor source for this set is a woman aged 40 to 55 with Graves' hyperthyroidism.

There are a few counts of this clonotype. V is TRBV30 and J is TRBJ2-3, with D perhaps matching TRBD1 (5 bases). The V and J ends lost 1 base and 3 bases respectively, with 5 bases between them. There are 12 residues in the CDR3. The germline gives CDR1 GTSNPN, CDR2 SVGIG (reference sequence). Here the CDR3 reads CAWSGQTDTQYF. The CDR3 bases are TGTGCCTGGAGTGGACAGACAGATACGCAGTATTTT.

The rearrangement links TRBV15 to TRBJ2-1; 8 bases are a match to TRBD2. CDR1 is LNHNV, CDR2 YYDKDF, per germline (reference sequence). V was clipped by 0 bases and J by 9 bases; unmatched bases: 10. The CDR3 extends over 16 amino acids. CDR3 nucleotides: TGTGCCACCAGCAGAGATCTTCAAGCGGGAGTGGTTGAGCAGTTCTTC. Translation: CATSRDLQAGVVEQFF.

The gene calls are TRBV4-1 and TRBJ1-1; no reliable D call. The CDR3 is made up of 14 amino acids. Germline lookup yields CDR1 MGHRA and CDR2 YSYEKL. The V end was cut by 0 bases, the J end by 1 base, with 6 bases between. The CDR3 DNA sequence: TGCGCCAGCAGCCAAGAGACGGAGAACACTGAAGCTTTCTTT. Translation gives CASSQETENTEAFF.

This clonotype has ten or more counts. This chain connects TRBV30 to TRBJ2-7; a possible D gene is TRBD1 (6 bases). This CDR3 contains 12 residues. The V gene lost 7 bases and the J gene lost 3 bases, with 13 bases spanning the gap. Germline CDR1 reads GTSNPN; CDR2 reads SVGIG (reference sequence). The CDR3 nucleotides read TGTGCCTACAGGGTTGGTAACTACGAGCAGTACTTC. This gives the protein CAYRVGNYEQYF.

This clonotype has a count of ten or more. This chain uses TRBV3-1 with TRBJ2-7; a weak D match, TRBD1 (5 bases). V lost 4 bases, J lost 3 bases, and 16 bases lay in between. This CDR3 is 15 amino acids long. Per the germline V gene, CDR1 is LGHDT and CDR2 is YNNKEL (reference sequence). CDR3 residues: CASSPFGAGLYEQYF. CDR3 nucleotides: TGTGCCAGCAGCCCCTTTGGGGCAGGTCTCTACGAGCAGTACTTC.

This clonotype was detected ten times or more. CDR3 sequence (DNA): TGTGCCAGTAGTTACATAGGGCGACGGACTGAAGCTTTCTTT. This translates into CASSYIGRRTEAFF. The chain recombines TRBV19 with TRBJ1-1; D remains ambiguous. CDR1 and CDR2 (germline): LNHDA, SQIVND (reference sequence). The CDR3 is 14 amino acids. The V and J ends lost 5 bases and 5 bases respectively, with 15 bases between them.

This clonotype was observed many times. The chain recombines TRBV10-3 with TRBJ2-7; D is ambiguous. The CDR3 spans 13 residues. Trimming removed 5 bases from V and 3 bases from J, with 11 bases in between. The germline V gene encodes CDR1 ENHRY and CDR2 SYGVKD. The CDR3 coding sequence is TGTGCCATCAGTCGGACCTCAGACTACGAGCAGTACTTC. Amino acid sequence: CAISRTSDYEQYF.

This clonotype occurred many times. The chain is built from TRBV27 and TRBJ2-1, with 9 bases that match TRBD1. The germline CDR1 and CDR2 sequences are MNHEY and SMNVEV (reference sequence). The CDR3 has 14 residues. The ends lost 5 bases at V and 6 bases at J; junction bases unmatched: 5. Here the CDR3 DNA reads TGTGCCAGCAGTGTACAGGGGGCAATCAATGAGCAGTTCTTC. It is translated as CASSVQGAINEQFF.

In its sample, this clonotype was seen once. V usage is TRBV15 and J usage is TRBJ1-3; possibly TRBD1 for D (6 bases). This CDR3 region has 16 residues. Per germline, CDR1 LNHNV and CDR2 YYDKDF (reference sequence). V gave up 3 bases and J gave up 2 bases, with 14 bases separating them. Here the CDR3 DNA reads TGTGCCACCAGCAGTAAGGCGGGGGCGCCTGGAAACACCATATATTTT. It encodes CATSSKAGAPGNTIYF.

In this sample, this clonotype turned up a few times. J is TRBJ2-4 and V is TRBV12-3 or TRBV12-4; 7 bases align to TRBD2. V lost 1 base, J lost 3 bases, and 6 bases stayed unmatched. The CDR3 totals 16 residues. The CDR3 nucleotides read TGTGCCAGCAGTTTAGAACGGGAGGTGGGCAAAAACATTCAGTACTTC. This gives the protein CASSLEREVGKNIQYF.

This clonotype was recorded many times. V and J are TRBV6-1 and TRBJ1-5; no reliable D call. V was clipped by 6 bases and J by 1 base, with 10 bases between them. Per germline, CDR1 MNHNS and CDR2 SASEGT. CDR3 size: 14 residues. CDR3 region: CASRNSESNQPQHF. DNA of the CDR3: TGTGCCAGCAGGAACAGCGAGAGCAATCAGCCCCAGCATTTT.

This clonotype was picked up many times. The rearrangement joins TRBV20-1 to TRBJ1-1; 8 bases are shared with TRBD1. This CDR3 has 14 amino acids. The germline V gene has CDR1 DFQATT and CDR2 SNEGSKA (reference sequence). J lost 5 bases, V lost 6 bases, and 11 bases had no gene match. The chain's CDR3 is CSALPTGVMTEAFF. The CDR3, as DNA: TGCAGTGCCCTCCCGACAGGGGTGATGACTGAAGCTTTCTTT.

To note about this clonotype: A much more abundant neighbour one base away suggests this may be a read error. In DNA form, the CDR3 reads TGTGCCATCAGTGACCCGGGACTAGCGGGAGAATCCACCGGGGAGCCGTTTTTT. Translating gives CAISDPGLAGESTGEPFF. The chain links TRBV10-3 to TRBJ2-2, with 14 bases matching TRBD2. This CDR3 contains 18 residues. The germline CDR1 and CDR2 sequences are ENHRY and SYGVKD.

There are many counts of this clonotype. This chain connects TRBV2 to TRBJ1-1, with TRBD1 as a possible D gene (6 bases). With 9 bases removed from V and 1 base from J, the gap between germline ends came to 12 bases. CDR1 and CDR2 from the germline V gene are SNHLY and FYNNEI. The CDR3 runs to 13 residues. CDR3 in amino acids: CASHGGPNTEAFF. The CDR3, as DNA: TGTGCCAGTCACGGGGGGCCGAACACTGAAGCTTTCTTT. Full variable domain (remainder filled in from reference TRBV2 and TRBJ1-1): EPEVTQTPSHQVTQMGQEVILRCVPISNHLYFYWYRQILGQKVEFLVSFYNNEISEKSEIFDDQFSVERPDGSNFTLKIRSTKLEDSAMYFCASHGGPNTEAFFGQGTRLTVV.

This clonotype appeared a few times. The junction departs from the called germline gene at one end, perhaps through a read error. The V and J genes are TRBV4-1 and TRBJ1-1; a weak D match, TRBD1 (5 bases). CDR1 and CDR2 from the germline V gene are MGHRA and YSYEKL. The CDR3 is 17 residues long. CDR3 DNA sequence: TGCGCCAGCAGCCAATTATCCTCCAGGGACCGAGGTAGTGAAGCCTTCTTT. Its translation is CASSQLSSRDRGSEAFF.

This clonotype was seen ten or more times. The V and J genes are TRBV29-1 and TRBJ2-5; 9 nucleotides line up with TRBD2. Trimming cost V 6 bases and J 5 bases; bases outside gene matches: 7. This CDR3 contains 13 residues. Germline V gives CDR1 SQVTM, CDR2 ANQGSEA. For the CDR3, the DNA is TGCAGCGTGGGCGGGGGGGGCATCGAGACCCAGTACTTC. It codes for CSVGGGGIETQYF.

This clonotype appeared a few times. This chain connects TRBV6-1 to TRBJ2-1; the D gene could be TRBD1 or TRBD2 (5 bases each). CDR3 size: 13 residues. Per the germline V gene, CDR1 is MNHNS and CDR2 is SASEGT. The V end was cut by 6 bases, the J end by 5 bases, with 11 bases between. CDR3 region: CASSAEGNNEQFF. The CDR3 nucleotides are TGTGCCAGCAGCGCCGAGGGGAACAATGAGCAGTTCTTC.

Comments on this clonotype: A read error may explain this, as a much larger clone is one base away. Here the CDR3 omits its conserved ending phenylalanine or tryptophan, so a read error is the likely source. CDR3 loop: CASSLSPLANYEQYS. The CDR3, as DNA: TGTGCCAGCAGTTTATCCCCACTAGCGAACTACGAGCAGTACTCC. The rearrangement joins TRBV27 to TRBJ2-7; 7 nucleotides line up with TRBD2. Germline V gives CDR1 MNHEY, CDR2 SMNVEV (reference sequence). This CDR3 has 15 amino acids. J was trimmed by 3 bases and V by 0 bases; bases with no gene match: 5.

The chain uses TRBV6-2 or TRBV6-3 and TRBJ2-7; tentatively, D is TRBD2 (5 bases). CDR1 and CDR2 from the germline V gene are MNHEY and SVGEGT. With 5 bases removed from V and 5 bases from J, the gap between germline ends came to 25 bases. The CDR3 loop spans 17 amino acids. The CDR3 spells CASSTSLLASLVDEQYF. CDR3 nucleotide sequence: TGTGCCAGCAGTACCTCCCTTCTAGCTAGCCTCGTCGACGAGCAGTACTTC.

The rearrangement joins TRBV19 to TRBJ2-3, with D uncertain. The CDR3 sequence is 12 residues long. V was clipped by 3 bases and J by 6 bases, with 7 bases between them. Germline-derived CDR1 and CDR2 are LNHDA and SQIVND (reference sequence). In DNA form, the CDR3 reads TGTGCCAGTAGTATTGATCATGATACGCAGTATTTT. Protein: CASSIDHDTQYF.

A few counts support this clonotype. The chain uses TRBV29-1 and TRBJ2-7; D call uncertain. The V gene lost 4 bases and the J gene lost 1 base, with 5 bases spanning the gap. The CDR3 loop spans 11 amino acids. Looked up from germline, CDR1 is SQVTM and CDR2 is ANQGSEA. CDR3 sequence reads: CSVVESYEQYF. CDR3 nucleotides: TGCAGCGTTGTGGAATCCTACGAGCAGTACTTC.

Many counts were recorded for this clonotype. The CDR3 bases are TGTGCCAGCAGTTTAACCAGAGCGGGAGCCTACAATGAGCAGTTCTTC. Encoded protein: CASSLTRAGAYNEQFF. The chain employs TRBV27 and TRBJ2-1; 8 bases map to TRBD2. V lost 2 bases and J lost 2; bases outside the gene matches: 5. This CDR3 comprises 16 residues. CDR1 is MNHEY, CDR2 SMNVEV, per germline (reference sequence).